Listed here are 14 T cell receptor beta chains from one sample, sequenced in a study of beta chain features in type 1 diabetes (dated by TCRdb to the late 2010s). Summary of the overall study and its limitations: In all four CD4+ subsets, TCRB CDR3 length was moderately but significantly shorter in type 1 diabetes patients.

No antigens are known for them. To prepare the library, the immunoSEQ multiplex PCR assay was applied. The entire amount of isolated RNA was reverse transcribed using the High Capacity cDNA Reverse Transcription Kit, so the sequenced TCRB transcripts were expressed ones. TCRdb carries this immuneACCESS record with in-frame sequences only. Its versions omit some clonotypes, under half of them owing to an unresolved V gene in the studies checked, with the rest unexplained. The sample table holds approximately 100,000 clones, of which roughly 28% were seen once. Together, the top ten hold more than 0.45% of the sample. The material sequenced was central memory CD4+ T cells from blood. These receptors all come from a young woman with type 1 diabetes.

The V call is TRBV5-4, the J call TRBJ2-3, with TRBD2 identical over 11 bases. Trimming at V came to 3 bases and at J to 6 bases, leaving 9 bases not matched to a gene. Germline assignment: CDR1 SGHNT and CDR2 YYREEE (reference sequence). The CDR3 extends over 16 amino acids. CDR3 amino acids: CASSSRTSGLMDTQYF. CDR3 DNA: TGTGCCAGCAGCTCCCGGACTAGCGGGCTAATGGATACGCAGTATTTT.

The chain links TRBV5-4 to TRBJ2-1; D is perhaps TRBD2 (5 bases). The germline V gene encodes CDR1 SGHNT and CDR2 YYREEE (reference sequence). The CDR3 sequence is 16 residues long. Between the trimmed V and J ends, which lost 4 bases and 0 bases, there was a span of 14 bases. CDR3 residues: CASSPGLDSSYNEQFF. CDR3 bases: TGTGCCAGCAGCCCCGGTCTGGACTCCTCCTACAATGAGCAGTTCTTC.

The J gene is TRBJ2-1, the V gene TRBV18; D is unclear. The CDR3 length is 15 residues. Trimming left V 4 bases short and J 6 bases short, with 16 bases between. CDR1 is KGHSH and CDR2 is LQKENI in the germline V gene. CDR3 loop: CASSRFTEQANEQFF. In DNA form, the CDR3 reads TGTGCCAGCTCACGGTTTACTGAGCAGGCCAATGAGCAGTTCTTC.

This clone showed up just a few times. This chain connects TRBV5-1 to TRBJ2-1, with 8 bases matching TRBD1. Germline V gene sequence: CDR1 SGHRS, CDR2 YFSETQ. Trimming cost V 3 bases and J 9 bases; bases outside gene matches: 8. The CDR3 runs to 14 residues. CDR3 loop: CASSSALGQVEQFF. The CDR3 DNA reads TGCGCCAGCAGCTCGGCTCTGGGACAGGTTGAGCAGTTCTTC.

This clone was seen a few times. The chain combines TRBV28 with TRBJ1-1; possible D gene TRBD1, 6 bases. The CDR3 totals 14 residues. V lost 6 bases to trimming and J lost 1 base, with 12 bases between them. CDR1 and CDR2 from the germline V gene are MDHEN and SYDVKM. DNA of the CDR3: TGTGCCAGCAGCCAGGGGAGATGGAACACTGAAGCTTTCTTT. The encoded protein is CASSQGRWNTEAFF.

This clone was seen a handful of times. The chain uses TRBV7-3 and TRBJ1-1; perhaps TRBD1 as D (5 bases). The CDR3 has 14 residues. The germline V gene encodes CDR1 SGHTA and CDR2 FQGTGA. Trimming took 4 bases from V and 2 from J, leaving 11 bases between them. This chain's CDR3 is CASSSGHSNTEAFF. CDR3 coding DNA: TGTGCCAGCAGCTCCGGACACAGTAACACTGAAGCTTTCTTT.

Only a few counts were recorded for this clone. V and J are TRBV5-4 and TRBJ2-1; TRBD2 might be the D (6 bases). CDR3 size: 12 residues. Germline V CDR1 and CDR2: SGHNT, YYREEE (reference sequence). Trimming removed 3 bases from V and 6 bases from J, with 7 bases in between. The CDR3 sequence: CASSWDFNEQFF. The CDR3 bases are TGTGCCAGCAGCTGGGACTTCAATGAGCAGTTCTTC.

With respect to this clone: The junction differs from germline at one of its ends, possibly a read error. The chain carries TRBV29-1 and TRBJ1-2, with D maybe TRBD1 (5 bases). CDR3 length equals 16 residues. The germline V gene has CDR1 SQVTM and CDR2 ANQGSEA. In nucleotides, the CDR3 is TGCAGCGTTCCGCGGACATTTGCGGCGTCTAACTATGGCTACGCCTTC. This encodes CSVPRTFAASNYGYAF.

The chain uses TRBV11-2 and TRBJ2-1; TRBD2 agrees at 8 bases. This CDR3 spans 15 amino acids. Germline CDR1 SGHAT, CDR2 FQNNGV. The trim removed 1 base at V and 8 bases at J, leaving 7 bases unmatched. The CDR3: CASSLVVAGKDEQFF. The CDR3 DNA reads TGTGCCAGCAGCTTAGTGGTAGCGGGAAAGGATGAGCAGTTCTTC.

The V gene is TRBV25-1, the J gene TRBJ2-5, with 10 bases lining up with TRBD2. Germline-derived CDR1 and CDR2 are MGHDK and SYGVNS. J was trimmed by 5 bases and V by 2 bases; bases with no gene match: 11. The CDR3 contains 17 residues. CDR3 protein: CASSETSGDREWETQYF. CDR3 coding DNA: TGTGCCAGCAGTGAAACTAGCGGGGACCGGGAATGGGAGACCCAGTACTTC.

In its sample, this clone was seen a few times. V is TRBV11-2 and J is TRBJ2-5; tentatively, D is TRBD1 (5 bases). Germline CDR1 and CDR2: SGHAT and FQNNGV. Trimming cost V 1 base and J 3 bases, with 6 bases left between them. This CDR3 contains 13 residues. DNA of the CDR3: TGTGCCAGCAGCTTAGGACAGAAAGAGACCCAGTACTTC. It yields the protein CASSLGQKETQYF.

The chain recombines TRBV6-6 with TRBJ2-1, with 12 bases fitting TRBD2. Germline V gene data show CDR1 as MNHNY and CDR2 as SVGAGI (reference sequence). V trimming: 0 bases; J trimming: 8 bases; junction bases outside the gene matches: 5. This CDR3 has 16 residues. CDR3 DNA sequence: TGTGCCAGCAGTTACTCGAAGCTAGCGGGAGGGGATGAGCAGTTCTTC. Translated, it gives CASSYSKLAGGDEQFF.

This chain links TRBV29-1 with TRBJ2-1; perhaps TRBD2 as D (5 bases). The CDR3 runs to 13 residues. CDR1 and CDR2 (germline): SQVTM, ANQGSEA. With 4 bases removed from V and 5 bases from J, the gap between germline ends came to 12 bases. This CDR3 is CSVVVTINNEQFF. CDR3 in DNA: TGCAGCGTTGTGGTGACTATCAACAATGAGCAGTTCTTC.

The V call is TRBV7-2, the J call TRBJ2-5, with TRBD1 as a possible D gene (6 bases). The CDR3 is 15 residues long. V lost 2 bases and J lost 2, with 12 bases in between. The V gene's germline CDR1 is SGHTA and CDR2 FQGNSA. CDR3 nucleotides: TGTGCCAGCAGCTTACCGACAGGTTGGCAAGAGACCCAGTACTTC. Encoded protein: CASSLPTGWQETQYF.